The T cell receptor (beta chain) under discussion was sequenced for a study of spatial heterogeneity in lung cancer. This clonotype was counted only a few times. Germline CDR1 reads LGHDT; CDR2 reads YNNKEL (reference sequence). The CDR3 loop spans 14 amino acids. V lost 3 bases, J lost 2 bases, and 9 bases lay in between. The time point here: blood at routine non-recurrence follow-up after resection. No cell sorting; template was whole RNA from tumor, lung tissue or PBMC. MiXCR, applied by TCRdb to the 5' RACE reads, yields one record per CDR3 protein. The repertoire holds more than 95,000 distinct CDR3 sequences, 9.5% to 15% seen once, with approximately 17% in the top ten.

The chain combines TRBV3-1 with TRBJ2-3; D possibly corresponds to TRBD2 (6 bases). Sequences were derived from PBMCs, sampled at follow-up. The origin of this receptor is a male donor with early-stage non-small cell lung cancer. DNA of the CDR3: TGTGCCAGCAGCCACGGGACTGACACAGATACGCAGTATTTT. Translation gives CASSHGTDTDTQYF.